Listed here are 9 T cell receptor beta chains from one sample, sequenced in a study of blood T cell repertoires in COVID-19. Some clones are missing from TCRdb's copy, which holds only in-frame ones; the method was immunoSEQ multiplex PCR. The sample holds over 400,000 clones, 70% to 90% seen once. The sequencing sample was made of PBMCs or T cells enriched from blood (not recorded which). The receptors come from an older woman who had recovered from COVID-19.

The rearrangement uses TRBV6-5 and TRBJ1-2; TRBD1 matches at 7 bases. Germline-derived CDR1 and CDR2 are MNHEY and SVGAGI. J gave up 2 bases and V 5 bases, and 5 bases lay outside the gene matches. CDR3 length equals 14 residues. CDR3 in DNA: TGTGCCAGCAGTCGGACAGGAGAAAACTATGGCTACACCTTC. This translates into CASSRTGENYGYTF.

The V and J genes are TRBV4-1 and TRBJ2-2, with 8 bases that match TRBD2. There are 16 residues in the CDR3. Per the germline V gene, CDR1 is MGHRA and CDR2 is YSYEKL. V lost 0 bases and J lost 3; bases outside the gene matches: 3. CDR3 sequence (DNA): TGCGCCAGCAGCCAAGAGTGGCGGGGGGACACCGGGGAGCTGTTTTTT. Its protein product is CASSQEWRGDTGELFF.

This clone was picked up a small number of times. The chain links TRBV6-6 to TRBJ1-3, with 9 nucleotides matching TRBD1. CDR1 is MNHNY and CDR2 is SVGAGI in the germline V gene (reference sequence). The CDR3 loop spans 14 amino acids. J was trimmed by 3 bases and V by 6 bases; bases with no gene match: 3. CDR3 region: CASRGQGNGNTIYF. The CDR3 DNA follows: TGTGCCAGCAGAGGACAGGGGAATGGAAACACCATATATTTT.

The genes are TRBV18 and TRBJ2-5; TRBD2 matches at 9 bases. Germline CDR1 and CDR2: KGHSH and LQKENI. The CDR3 totals 15 residues. Losses at the gene ends were 1 base for V and 5 bases for J; bases not matched to a gene: 5. This CDR3 is CASSPRASGVETQYF. The CDR3 DNA follows: TGTGCCAGCTCACCACGCGCTAGCGGGGTGGAGACCCAGTACTTC.

The J gene is TRBJ2-3, the V gene TRBV24-1; D remains unclear. This CDR3 is built from 13 residues. Trimming cost V 1 base and J 6 bases, with 7 bases left between them. The germline V gene has CDR1 KGHDR and CDR2 SFDVKD. For the CDR3, the DNA is TGTGCCACCAGTGATTTAACTTTTGATACGCAGTATTTT. This sequence encodes CATSDLTFDTQYF.

The chain combines TRBV5-1 with TRBJ2-3; 7 nucleotides match TRBD2. Looked up from germline, CDR1 is SGHRS and CDR2 is YFSETQ. The CDR3 loop spans 15 amino acids. Trimming removed 0 bases from V and 5 bases from J; junction bases left unmatched: 6. The CDR3 coding sequence is TGCGCCAGCAGCTTGGTGGAGCGGGGCGGAGATACGCAGTATTTT. Translated: CASSLVERGGDTQYF.

The chain carries TRBV5-1 and TRBJ1-1; 7 bases are a match to TRBD1. This CDR3 comprises 14 residues. The germline CDR1 and CDR2 sequences are SGHRS and YFSETQ. The junction had 7 bases not matched to a gene; V was cut back by 4 bases and J by 4 bases. In DNA form, the CDR3 reads TGCGCCAGCAGCCAGAAAACAGGGGTCACTGAAGCTTTCTTT. It specifies CASSQKTGVTEAFF.

This clone appeared a few times. The chain combines TRBV5-1 with TRBJ1-5; 10 bases match TRBD1. In germline, CDR1 is SGHRS, CDR2 YFSETQ. Trimming at V came to 4 bases and at J to 5 bases, leaving 3 bases not matched to a gene. The CDR3 loop spans 14 amino acids. This CDR3 is CASSHGTGDQPQHF. CDR3 coding DNA: TGCGCCAGCAGCCACGGGACAGGGGATCAGCCCCAGCATTTT.

This sequence joins TRBV5-4 and TRBJ1-2, with TRBD1 identical over 8 bases. J was trimmed by 3 bases and V by 1 base; bases with no gene match: 5. CDR3 length equals 15 residues. Germline assignment: CDR1 SGHNT and CDR2 YYREEE (reference sequence). CDR3 DNA: TGTGCCAGCAGCTTGTTTAGGACAGGGTACTATGGCTACACCTTC. Residues: CASSLFRTGYYGYTF.